The 32 T cell receptor beta chains presented below share a single source sample, sequenced in a study of cytomegalovirus exposure and HLA in healthy donors. Assay used: immunoSEQ multiplex PCR; TCRdb lists only in-frame clones, some missing. The sample comprises about 150,000 clones, around 84% of which are singletons, and approximately 2% rests with the top ten. Source material: PBMCs. The receptors come from a human donor in good health.

CDR3 in DNA: TGCGCCAGCAGCCAAGCGTCCAGGGGCACTGAAGCTTTCTTT. It specifies CASSQASRGTEAFF. This chain joins TRBV4-3 and TRBJ1-1; D may be TRBD1 (6 bases). Germline V gene sequence: CDR1 LGHNA, CDR2 YSLEER. The CDR3 length is 14 residues. Trimming took off 1 base at V and 4 bases at J, with 10 bases between the two ends.

The chain couples TRBV10-2 to TRBJ2-5; 14 bases match TRBD2. Germline V gene data show CDR1 as WSHSY and CDR2 as SAAADI. J gave up 6 bases and V 6 bases, and 9 bases lay outside the gene matches. The CDR3 spans 16 residues. Here the CDR3 reads CASRRGLAGEWKTQYF. DNA for the CDR3: TGCGCCAGCAGGCGGGGACTAGCGGGAGAATGGAAGACCCAGTACTTC.

The chain links TRBV2 to TRBJ2-1; TRBD2 matches at 8 bases. J gave up 2 bases and V 7 bases, and 4 bases lay outside the gene matches. The CDR3 contains 14 residues. Germline V gene data show CDR1 as SNHLY and CDR2 as FYNNEI. CDR3 sequence: CASMREAPYNEQFF. In DNA form, the CDR3 reads TGTGCCAGCATGCGGGAGGCCCCCTACAATGAGCAGTTCTTC.

The V and J genes are TRBV7-2 and TRBJ2-3; 8 bases are a match to TRBD2. V shed 6 bases and J 5 bases; nucleotides not matched to a gene: 13. CDR1 and CDR2 (germline): SGHTA, FQGNSA. This CDR3 region has 16 residues. The CDR3 is CASSNTGGGRGDTQYF. The CDR3 bases are TGTGCCAGCAGTAATACCGGGGGGGGCCGGGGAGATACGCAGTATTTT.

V usage is TRBV28 and J usage is TRBJ2-1; D is uncertain. The V gene lost 5 bases and the J gene lost 4 bases, with 6 bases spanning the gap. The CDR3 is 12 amino acids. Germline CDR1 reads MDHEN; CDR2 reads SYDVKM. The CDR3 bases are TGTGCCAGCAGTCTAGTTTACAATGAGCAGTTCTTC. Protein sequence: CASSLVYNEQFF.

This chain uses TRBV5-8 with TRBJ1-2; 7 nucleotides agree with TRBD1. The CDR3 is made up of 16 amino acids. The germline gives CDR1 SGHTS, CDR2 YDEGEE. Unmatched junction bases numbered 10, after V lost 4 bases and J lost 1 base. The CDR3: CASSRGQLPVNYGYTF. CDR3 nucleotides: TGTGCCAGCAGCAGGGGACAGCTGCCCGTTAACTATGGCTACACCTTC.

This clone was counted between two and nine times. The chain couples TRBV25-1 to TRBJ1-2, with TRBD1 matching 9 bases. The germline CDR1 and CDR2 sequences are MGHDK and SYGVNS. This CDR3 is built from 14 residues. The trim removed 6 bases at V and 2 bases at J, leaving 4 bases unmatched. CDR3 coding DNA: TGTGCCAGCAGCTGGGGACAGGGCAACTATGGCTACACCTTC. Residues: CASSWGQGNYGYTF.

This clone was observed a handful of times. The chain has TRBV2 and TRBJ1-5; maybe TRBD1 (5 bases). CDR1 and CDR2 (germline): SNHLY, FYNNEI. The length of the CDR3 is 15 residues. Trimming shortened V by 3 bases and J by 4 bases, and 13 bases separated the two germline ends. The CDR3 reads CASSEIGAGNQPQHF. The CDR3 DNA follows: TGTGCCAGCAGTGAGATTGGGGCAGGGAATCAGCCCCAGCATTTT.

This clone was seen once. The chain combines TRBV6-6 with TRBJ1-2, with 8 positions matching TRBD1. In germline, CDR1 is MNHNY, CDR2 SVGAGI (reference sequence). This CDR3 contains 16 residues. V trimming: 5 bases; J trimming: 6 bases; junction bases outside the gene matches: 14. DNA of the CDR3: TGTGCCAGCAGTCCCCGCAGGACAGGGCGGATGAATGGCTACACCTTC. The encoded protein is CASSPRRTGRMNGYTF.

The gene calls are TRBV27 and TRBJ2-1, with 9 bases identical to TRBD1. Germline loops: CDR1 MNHEY, CDR2 SMNVEV (reference sequence). J lost 8 bases, V lost 8 bases, and 13 bases had no gene match. The CDR3 contains 15 residues. The CDR3 protein is CASLPAGTGTDEQFF. The CDR3, as DNA: TGTGCCAGCCTACCCGCAGGGACAGGGACCGATGAGCAGTTCTTC.

V is TRBV5-6 and J is TRBJ2-7; D is uncertain. Germline lookup yields CDR1 SGHDT and CDR2 YYEEEE. The CDR3 runs 13 residues. V was shortened by 0 bases and J by 3 bases, with 7 bases between the two germline ends. CDR3 protein: CASSLGQYYEQYF. The CDR3 DNA follows: TGTGCCAGCAGCTTGGGGCAGTACTACGAGCAGTACTTC. Full variable domain (missing parts from reference TRBV5-6 and TRBJ2-7): DAGVTQSPTHLIKTRGQQVTLRCSPKSGHDTVSWYQQALGQGPQFIFQYYEEEERQRGNFPDRFSGHQFPNYSSELNVNALLLGDSALYLCASSLGQYYEQYFGPGTRLTVT.

This CDR3 is CASSSGQGTTGELFF. The CDR3 DNA sequence: TGCGCCAGCAGCTCGGGACAGGGGACCACCGGGGAGCTGTTTTTT. J is TRBJ2-2 and V is TRBV5-1, with TRBD1 matching 10 bases. This CDR3 has 15 amino acids. Trimming took 3 bases from V and 4 from J; bases not matched to a gene: 3. Germline values: CDR1 SGHRS, CDR2 YFSETQ.

There are a few counts of this clone. The V call is TRBV18, the J call TRBJ1-2; D is possibly TRBD1 (5 bases). V lost 0 bases and J lost 10, with 9 bases in between. In germline, CDR1 is KGHSH, CDR2 LQKENI. This CDR3 has 12 amino acids. The CDR3 DNA is TGTGCCAGCTCACCACCGGGACTAGCCTACACCTTC. Translation gives CASSPPGLAYTF.

V is TRBV19 and J is TRBJ1-1, with 9 bases that match TRBD1. Germline CDR1 reads LNHDA; CDR2 reads SQIVND (reference sequence). The trim removed 4 bases at V and 2 bases at J, leaving 8 bases unmatched. This CDR3 has 16 residues. The CDR3 protein is CASSKGDRGANTEAFF. Here the CDR3 DNA reads TGTGCCAGTAGTAAGGGTGACAGGGGGGCCAACACTGAAGCTTTCTTT.

This clone has only one observation. CDR3 in amino acids: CASSQVSGWYNEQFF. CDR3 DNA sequence: TGCGCCAGCAGCCAAGTAAGCGGGTGGTACAATGAGCAGTTCTTC. The V and J genes are TRBV4-3 and TRBJ2-1; possibly TRBD2 for D (6 bases). The CDR3 extends over 15 amino acids. The V end lost 1 base, the J end lost 4 bases, and 11 bases lay between the germline ends. Germline V CDR1 and CDR2: LGHNA, YSLEER.

The gene calls are TRBV7-9 and TRBJ2-1; D is possibly TRBD2 (5 bases). Trimming removed 6 bases from V and 8 bases from J, with 17 bases in between. There are 14 residues in the CDR3. Germline CDR1 is SEHNR and CDR2 is FQNEAQ (reference sequence). The CDR3 nucleotides are TGTGCCAGCAGACAATCCCGGGATAGCGATGAGCAGTTCTTC. Translated: CASRQSRDSDEQFF.

In this sample, this clone turned up once. Here the CDR3 reads CASSPGTGGSGNTIYF. The CDR3 bases are TGTGCCAGCAGCCCCGGGACAGGGGGTTCAGGAAACACCATATATTTT. The V call is TRBV2, the J call TRBJ1-3, with TRBD1 matching 11 bases. The germline CDR1 and CDR2 sequences are SNHLY and FYNNEI. Unmatched junction bases numbered 8, after V lost 6 bases and J lost 4 bases. This CDR3 contains 16 residues.

This chain links TRBV5-8 with TRBJ2-3, with TRBD2 as a possible D gene (6 bases). V was clipped by 0 bases and J by 2 bases, with 19 bases between them. The CDR3 loop spans 18 amino acids. CDR1 is SGHTS, CDR2 YDEGEE, per germline. The CDR3 DNA reads TGTGCCAGCAGCTTGGCTTACTCCTCTCGGGGGATCACAGATACGCAGTATTTT. Protein product: CASSLAYSSRGITDTQYF.

The rearrangement joins TRBV11-2 to TRBJ1-6, with D possibly matching TRBD1 (5 bases). The CDR3 is 15 amino acids. Germline loops: CDR1 SGHAT, CDR2 FQNNGV. V was clipped by 5 bases and J by 7 bases, with 15 bases between them. The CDR3 DNA sequence: TGTGCCAGCAGCCCGACGACGGGGGGAAATTCACCCCTCCACTTT. The encoded protein is CASSPTTGGNSPLHF.

The rearrangement uses TRBV4-3 and TRBJ2-5; perhaps TRBD1 as D (5 bases). Trimming pared 4 bases from V and 5 bases from J, leaving 20 bases between. The CDR3 extends over 16 amino acids. Germline V gene data show CDR1 as LGHNA and CDR2 as YSLEER. The CDR3 nucleotides read TGCGCCAGCAGCCCCCGGTCAGGGAAGGGTCGGGAGACCCAGTACTTC. This encodes CASSPRSGKGRETQYF.

The chain has TRBV5-1 and TRBJ2-3; 13 bases line up with TRBD2. Germline trimming cut 2 bases from V and 4 bases from J; bases unmatched to any gene: 1. The CDR3 has 15 amino acids. Germline values: CDR1 SGHRS, CDR2 YFSETQ. CDR3 in amino acids: CASSLLAGGPDTQYF. The DNA of the CDR3 is TGCGCCAGCAGCTTACTAGCGGGGGGGCCAGATACGCAGTATTTT.

The V call is TRBV7-3, the J call TRBJ1-4; 10 bases line up with TRBD1. Germline values: CDR1 SGHTA, CDR2 FQGTGA. This CDR3 has 20 amino acids. Trimming took 5 bases from V and 0 from J; bases not matched to a gene: 15. CDR3: CASSPMAPGQGTSTNEKLFF. CDR3 coding DNA: TGTGCCAGCAGCCCCATGGCGCCGGGACAGGGGACCTCAACTAATGAAAAACTGTTTTTT.

The rearrangement links TRBV5-4 to TRBJ2-5, with 8 bases fitting TRBD1. Germline loops: CDR1 SGHNT, CDR2 YYREEE (reference sequence). The V segment lost 3 bases and the J segment 5 bases; nucleotides outside the gene matches: 9. CDR3 length: 15 amino acids. The CDR3 spells CASSWGQVVGETQYF. Written as DNA, the CDR3 is TGTGCCAGCAGCTGGGGACAGGTGGTCGGGGAGACCCAGTACTTC.

This chain links TRBV6-5 with TRBJ1-2; the match to TRBD1 covers 8 bases. CDR1 is MNHEY and CDR2 is SVGAGI in the germline V gene. J gave up 6 bases and V 8 bases, and 5 bases lay outside the gene matches. The CDR3 has 12 amino acids. For the CDR3, the DNA is TGTGCCAGCTTGGGACAGGTGGATGGCTACACCTTC. Encoded protein: CASLGQVDGYTF.

The chain is built from TRBV4-3 and TRBJ2-3, with D unclear. Between the trimmed V and J ends, which lost 0 bases and 2 bases, there was a span of 9 bases. This CDR3 is 15 amino acids long. From germline, CDR1 is LGHNA and CDR2 YSLEER. In nucleotides, the CDR3 is TGCGCCAGCAGCCAAGAATCTTGGGCCACAGATACGCAGTATTTT. This encodes CASSQESWATDTQYF.

V and J are TRBV6-1 and TRBJ1-1; 7 nucleotides line up with TRBD1. CDR1 MNHNS and CDR2 SASEGT come from the germline V gene. The CDR3 totals 14 residues. With V trimmed by 1 base and J by 4 bases, 3 bases remained unmatched. In nucleotides, the CDR3 is TGTGCCAGCAGTGAAGGTCCAGGGGGCACTGAAGCTTTCTTT. This gives the protein CASSEGPGGTEAFF.

The genes are TRBV4-1 and TRBJ1-5; unclear D gene. The V end was cut by 6 bases, the J end by 0 bases, with 9 bases between. Germline CDR1 MGHRA, CDR2 YSYEKL. The CDR3 is made up of 14 amino acids. The DNA for the CDR3 is TGCGCCAGCAGTACAGCCGATAGCAATCAGCCCCAGCATTTT. As protein: CASSTADSNQPQHF.

The chain has TRBV2 and TRBJ1-5; D is undetermined. Germline values: CDR1 SNHLY, CDR2 FYNNEI. V was shortened by 6 bases and J by 7 bases, with 25 bases between the two germline ends. The CDR3 is made up of 17 amino acids. In DNA form, the CDR3 reads TGTGCCAGCAGGGGCTTTCAAGCAGATTTCAATGGCCAGCCCCAGCATTTT. Its protein product is CASRGFQADFNGQPQHF.

This sequence joins TRBV6-5 and TRBJ2-7, with a possible D match to TRBD1 (6 bases). This CDR3 is built from 13 residues. V was clipped by 2 bases and J by 5 bases, with 10 bases between them. The germline CDR1 and CDR2 sequences are MNHEY and SVGAGI. The CDR3 here is CASSYLRGNEQYF. In nucleotides, the CDR3 is TGTGCCAGCAGTTACCTGAGGGGGAACGAGCAGTACTTC.

This sequence joins TRBV7-6 and TRBJ2-7; 8 nucleotides line up with TRBD1. The CDR3 length is 15 residues. V lost 1 base to trimming and J lost 2 bases; unmatched junction nucleotides: 4. Germline V gene lookup returns CDR1 SGHVS and CDR2 FNYEAQ. The chain's CDR3 is CASSLDGTGPYEQYF. The CDR3 region has the DNA TGTGCCAGCAGCTTAGATGGGACAGGACCCTACGAGCAGTACTTC.

The chain employs TRBV7-9 and TRBJ1-5; 7 nucleotides line up with TRBD1. The CDR3 has 16 residues. Unmatched junction bases numbered 6, after V lost 1 base and J lost 3 bases. Per germline, CDR1 SEHNR and CDR2 FQNEAQ (reference sequence). This CDR3 reads CASSLDLGQPNQPQHF. The CDR3 bases are TGTGCCAGCAGCTTAGATCTGGGACAGCCCAATCAGCCCCAGCATTTT. The entire variable domain, with the rest obtained from reference TRBV7-9 and TRBJ1-5, is as follows: DTGVSQNPRHKITKRGQNVTFRCDPISEHNRLYWYRQTLGQGPEFLTYFQNEAQLEKSRLLSDRFSAERPKGSFSTLEIQRTEQGDSAMYLCASSLDLGQPNQPQHFGDGTRLSIL.

V and J are TRBV11-2 and TRBJ2-5; a possible D gene is TRBD1 (6 bases). This CDR3 comprises 15 residues. Trimming took off 2 bases at V and 5 bases at J, with 15 bases between the two ends. Germline V gives CDR1 SGHAT, CDR2 FQNNGV. The CDR3 DNA is TGTGCCAGCAGCTTAACGTACAGGGACCGGGAGACCCAGTACTTC. Amino acid sequence: CASSLTYRDRETQYF.